This entry lists 21 T cell receptor beta chains sequenced from one sample in a study of shared clonotypes between healthy human individuals. Profiled with immunoSEQ multiplex PCR; TCRdb holds only in-frame clones, not every one. This sample has 1.5 million to 2.5 million clones, with roughly 94% found just once. Selected positively for CCR7 and CD45RO-negative, naive CD8 cells excluded terminally differentiated effector memory CD45RA+ cells. Specimen: naive CD8+ T cells sorted from blood. The receptors shown here come from a young man in good health.

The gene calls are TRBV5-4 and TRBJ2-7, with TRBD1 as a possible D gene (6 bases). Germline CDR1 is SGHNT and CDR2 is YYREEE (reference sequence). This CDR3 is built from 15 residues. Deletions cut 4 bases from V and 2 bases from J, with 16 bases between. The CDR3 sequence: CASSVGQSLAYEQYF. CDR3 coding DNA: TGTGCCAGCAGCGTCGGACAGAGCCTAGCCTACGAGCAGTACTTC.

The rearrangement links TRBV27 to TRBJ2-7; 8 positions match TRBD2. With V trimmed by 5 bases and J by 0 bases, 9 bases remained unmatched. CDR1 is MNHEY, CDR2 SMNVEV, per germline (reference sequence). CDR3 length equals 16 residues. The CDR3 sequence is CASSPISGGISYEQYF. CDR3 nucleotide sequence: TGTGCCAGCAGTCCAATATCGGGGGGGATCTCCTACGAGCAGTACTTC.

The chain has TRBV2 and TRBJ2-5; D gene ambiguous. The germline V gene encodes CDR1 SNHLY and CDR2 FYNNEI. Trimming took off 1 base at V and 2 bases at J, with 8 bases between the two ends. This CDR3 spans 14 amino acids. The CDR3 sequence: CASSEVVQQETQYF. The CDR3 DNA sequence: TGTGCCAGCAGTGAAGTTGTGCAACAAGAGACCCAGTACTTC.

CDR3 bases: TGTGCCAGCAGCTTGAGGGAGGGACCCACTGAAGCTTTCTTT. Translation: CASSLREGPTEAFF. The chain is built from TRBV5-6 and TRBJ1-1, with D tentatively TRBD1 (5 bases). Germline V gene lookup returns CDR1 SGHDT and CDR2 YYEEEE. This CDR3 spans 14 amino acids. The V and J ends lost 1 base and 4 bases respectively, with 11 bases between them.

J is TRBJ2-5 and V is TRBV13, with a tentative D call TRBD1 (5 bases). This CDR3 is built from 13 residues. V lost 0 bases, J lost 3 bases, and 5 bases lay in between. CDR1 PRHDT and CDR2 FYEKMQ come from the germline V gene (reference sequence). The CDR3 sequence is CASSLGQEETQYF. CDR3 nucleotide sequence: TGTGCCAGCAGCTTAGGACAGGAAGAGACCCAGTACTTC.

The V call is TRBV7-2, the J call TRBJ2-7; 13 nucleotides align to TRBD2. The length of the CDR3 is 15 residues. Germline-derived CDR1 and CDR2 are SGHTA and FQGNSA. J was trimmed by 6 bases and V by 3 bases; bases with no gene match: 5. CDR3 DNA sequence: TGTGCCAGCAGCTTCCCCGGGACTAGCGGGACCGAGCAGTACTTC. This sequence encodes CASSFPGTSGTEQYF.

In the case of this clone: The same CDR3 is also encoded by other DNA sequences in this sample. V is TRBV10-3 and J is TRBJ2-7; possibly TRBD1 or TRBD2 for D (5 bases each). The V end lost 0 bases, the J end lost 4 bases, and 7 bases lay between the germline ends. Germline CDR1 reads ENHRY; CDR2 reads SYGVKD. The CDR3 runs to 13 residues. CDR3 in amino acids: CAISESGPYEQYF. Here the CDR3 DNA reads TGTGCCATCAGTGAGTCGGGACCTTACGAGCAGTACTTC.

This chain uses TRBV7-9 with TRBJ2-5, with 10 bases fitting TRBD2. V lost 5 bases to trimming and J lost 3 bases; unmatched junction nucleotides: 6. CDR1 is SEHNR and CDR2 is FQNEAQ in the germline V gene (reference sequence). The CDR3 length is 15 residues. CDR3 amino acids: CASSPILAGKETQYF. Here the CDR3 DNA reads TGTGCCAGCAGCCCGATACTAGCGGGGAAAGAGACCCAGTACTTC.

CDR3 in DNA: TGTGCCAGCAGCTTAGGGGGACAGGTTGGGAGGGTAGCTTTCTTT. Amino acid sequence: CASSLGGQVGRVAFF. The chain employs TRBV7-9 and TRBJ1-1; 8 nucleotides agree with TRBD1. CDR1 and CDR2 (germline): SEHNR, FQNEAQ (reference sequence). V trimming: 1 base; J trimming: 10 bases; junction bases outside the gene matches: 11. This CDR3 comprises 15 residues.

The chain combines TRBV6-5 with TRBJ1-1; D is unresolved. The CDR3 length is 15 residues. The V gene's germline CDR1 is MNHEY and CDR2 SVGAGI. V lost 0 bases, J lost 7 bases, and 15 bases lay in between. The DNA of the CDR3 is TGTGCCAGCAGTTACTCCGACCCTATTGAGGGTGAAGCTTTCTTT. This translates into CASSYSDPIEGEAFF.

The rearrangement links TRBV4-2 to TRBJ1-2; D is possibly TRBD1 (5 bases). CDR1 and CDR2 from the germline V gene are LGHNA and YNFKEQ. The CDR3 sequence is 13 residues long. Trimming cost V 8 bases and J 4 bases, with 14 bases left between them. DNA for the CDR3: TGTGCCAGCCGAAGCGGGGGTCCCTATGGCTACACCTTC. Translating gives CASRSGGPYGYTF.

This clone was detected only once. The V and J genes are TRBV30 and TRBJ2-7, with 7 bases lining up with TRBD1. The CDR3 length is 15 residues. From germline, CDR1 is GTSNPN and CDR2 SVGIG (reference sequence). V gave up 1 base and J gave up 0 bases; unmatched junction bases: 6. In nucleotides, the CDR3 is TGTGCCTGGAGTGAACCGAGACAGGGCTCCTACGAGCAGTACTTC. Protein product: CAWSEPRQGSYEQYF.

The rearrangement links TRBV4-1 to TRBJ2-7; 9 nucleotides match TRBD1. V lost 3 bases, J lost 3 bases, and 6 bases stayed unmatched. The germline gives CDR1 MGHRA, CDR2 YSYEKL. This CDR3 spans 15 amino acids. The CDR3 bases are TGCGCCAGCAGCCAGCATAGACAGGGGGGCTACGAGCAGTACTTC. It yields the protein CASSQHRQGGYEQYF.

The sample holds one count of this clone. The chain couples TRBV11-2 to TRBJ1-1; D is undetermined. Germline values: CDR1 SGHAT, CDR2 FQNNGV. V was trimmed by 8 bases and J by 4 bases, leaving 11 bases between them. The CDR3 covers 12 residues. Here the CDR3 reads CASGRGSTEAFF. The DNA for the CDR3 is TGTGCCAGCGGCCGGGGATCCACTGAAGCTTTCTTT.

The gene calls are TRBV19 and TRBJ1-1; D remains unclear. CDR1 and CDR2 from the germline V gene are LNHDA and SQIVND (reference sequence). The CDR3 spans 14 residues. Trimming took 1 base from V and 4 from J, leaving 10 bases between them. CDR3 nucleotide sequence: TGTGCCAGTAGTATAGTTTTAGGCGCCACTGAAGCTTTCTTT. Encoded protein: CASSIVLGATEAFF. Full variable domain (remainder filled in from reference TRBV19 and TRBJ1-1): DGGITQSPKYLFRKEGQNVTLSCEQNLNHDAMYWYRQDPGQGLRLIYYSQIVNDFQKGDIAEGYSVSREKKESFPLTVTSAQKNPTAFYLCASSIVLGATEAFFGQGTRLTVV.

This clone was seen just once. Other DNA sequences in this sample translate to the same CDR3. The chain recombines TRBV6-5 with TRBJ2-2; no clear D gene. The V end lost 4 bases, the J end lost 3 bases, and 3 bases lay between the germline ends. The CDR3 runs to 12 residues. Germline V gene sequence: CDR1 MNHEY, CDR2 SVGAGI. The chain's CDR3 is CASSLDTGELFF. In nucleotides, the CDR3 is TGTGCCAGCAGTTTGGACACCGGGGAGCTGTTTTTT.

This chain links TRBV19 with TRBJ2-7, with 8 bases aligning to TRBD1. With V trimmed by 5 bases and J by 5 bases, 11 bases remained unmatched. The CDR3 contains 15 residues. CDR1 and CDR2 (germline): LNHDA, SQIVND (reference sequence). CDR3 in amino acids: CASSDRTGRRDEQYF. CDR3 nucleotide sequence: TGTGCCAGTAGTGACCGGACAGGGAGAAGGGACGAGCAGTACTTC.

This rearrangement joins TRBV10-2 to TRBJ2-7; a weak D match, TRBD2 (6 bases). CDR1 and CDR2 from the germline V gene are WSHSY and SAAADI. V was shortened by 8 bases and J by 5 bases, with 13 bases between the two germline ends. This CDR3 comprises 12 residues. CDR3 in DNA: TGCGCCAGCGGGGAGGTTGGGGACGAGCAGTACTTC. Protein sequence: CASGEVGDEQYF.

This clone appeared once. The rearrangement uses TRBV10-2 and TRBJ2-5, with 9 nucleotides matching TRBD2. The DNA matches TRBJ2-7 better at its end, which makes the J call doubtful. Germline lookup yields CDR1 WSHSY and CDR2 SAAADI. This CDR3 has 14 residues. The CDR3 loop reads CASRVAGVDYEQYF. CDR3 bases: TGCGCCAGCAGGGTAGCGGGAGTGGATTACGAGCAGTACTTC.

The chain joins TRBV2 to TRBJ2-7; perhaps TRBD1 as D (6 bases). The germline V gene encodes CDR1 SNHLY and CDR2 FYNNEI. The CDR3 runs 17 residues. Trimming shortened V by 1 base and J by 6 bases, and 22 bases separated the two germline ends. In DNA form, the CDR3 reads TGTGCCAGCAGTGAAGATAGTAGGGGCGAGGGGGTATTCGAGCAGTACTTC. Amino acids: CASSEDSRGEGVFEQYF.

The genes are TRBV28 and TRBJ2-7, with 9 bases fitting TRBD1. Germline V gene sequence: CDR1 MDHEN, CDR2 SYDVKM. This CDR3 has 17 residues. V lost 3 bases, J lost 4 bases, and 13 bases stayed unmatched. CDR3 region: CASSFIGAGQGFYEQYF. DNA of the CDR3: TGTGCCAGCAGTTTTATAGGGGCCGGACAGGGGTTTTACGAGCAGTACTTC.